The present T cell receptor beta chain was sequenced within a study of cytomegalovirus exposure and HLA in healthy donors. CDR1 and CDR2 (germline): SQVTM, ANQGSEA. The CDR3 is made up of 12 amino acids. With 60 Vbeta and 13 Jbeta primers, the PCR was carried out. Profiled with immunoSEQ multiplex PCR; TCRdb holds only in-frame clones, not every one. The data show 130,000 or so clones, around four fifths seen once. The study, taken as a whole, reports: It was assumed in the presence/absence analyses that sequencing depth was roughly uniform across donors. High specificity and sensitivity for cytomegalovirus status were reported for the classifier. A previous analysis found most TCR beta V segments productive roughly 87% or roughly 30% of the time. In a later analysis, TCR association rates varied by HLA locus: DRB1 most, HLA-C fewest.

As regards this clone: Its antigen is as yet unknown. Germline is not matched at one junction end, which may reflect a read error.

V is TRBV29-1 and J is TRBJ1-2; TRBD1 matches 9 bases. The receptor comes from a woman aged 40 to 49 in good health and CMV-seropositive. Material: PBMCs. The CDR3 reads CSVPRQPGQGDF. In nucleotides, the CDR3 is TGCAGCGTCCCGCGACAACCGGGACAGGGCGACTTC.